This record looks at one T cell receptor (beta chain) sequence and its context. This sample was taken from a study of cytomegalovirus exposure and HLA in healthy donors. Primers included in the PCR were 60 Vbeta and 13 Jbeta primers. The table came from immunoSEQ multiplex PCR; TCRdb's copy has only in-frame clones and leaves some out. This sample has around 100,000 clones, with approximately 70% found just once. The ends were cut back, 1 base at V and 5 bases at J, with 8 bases in the middle. This CDR3 comprises 14 residues. Germline V gives CDR1 LGHNA, CDR2 YSLEER. The rearrangement joins TRBV4-3 to TRBJ2-2; D may be TRBD2 (6 bases). Material for sequencing was PBMCs. The clonotype was recovered from a woman aged 30 to 39 in good health and CMV-seronegative. The DNA of the CDR3 is TGCGCCAGCAGCCAAGTTGGGGGGACCGGGGAGCTGTTTTTT. Translating it yields CASSQVGGTGELFF.